The following is a T cell receptor (beta chain) sequence with its context. As yet, its antigen is unknown. These data are taken from a study of siplizumab effects on memory and regulatory T cells. Study-wide results and caveats: Apparently more diverse than memory cells, naive T cells also seemed major alloresponse contributors. Siplizumab brought about a significant reduction in alloreactive sequences traceable to unstimulated CD4+ memory cells. Tregs proliferating in siplizumab cultures lacked confirmation of their suppressive function.

Profiling relied on immunoSEQ multiplex PCR, and the TCRdb table lists in-frame clones only, not all of them. The data contain approximately 100,000 clones, just under 95% of them seen just once; the ten biggest clones take up roughly 0.15%. Trimming pared 3 bases from V and 13 bases from J, leaving 15 bases between. Germline assignment: CDR1 DFQATT and CDR2 SNEGSKA (reference sequence). The CDR3 is made up of 11 amino acids. The TCR sequence derives from a human donor in good health. This rearrangement joins TRBV20-1 to TRBJ1-1; D might be TRBD1 (6 bases). The sample consisted of non-Treg CD4+ T cells sorted from blood. The CDR3 is CSASSTGIVFF. The CDR3 DNA reads TGCAGTGCTAGCTCTACAGGGATTGTTTTCTTT.